This TCR beta chain was captured in a study of shared clonotypes between healthy human individuals (dated by TCRdb to about 2020). Context from the whole study: The cohort comprised two women and a few men aged 18 to 49 years. Libraries were prepared and TCR repertoires were sequenced by different laboratories using diverse techniques, in order to increase sequencing depth and limit assay-specific biases. Blood TCR repertoires of about five healthy adults were deeply sequenced to estimate repertoire size and the extent of clonotype sharing between individuals. For each donor, CD4 naive and CD4 memory were each run on three plates, CD8 naive on two plates, and CD8 memory on one plate. Each donor's leukapheresis produced roughly between roughly 0.94 and 9.5 billion PBMCs.

The donors were healthy, HIV-negative adults who had no recently reported acute infections or vaccinations. Every donor was a Caucasian adult living in Nashville, Tennessee, USA. CD4+ T cells were enriched by magnetic negative selection; naive cells were then positively selected on CD45RA, and the negative fraction formed the memory subset. After blood collection by leukapheresis, PBMCs were isolated using Ficoll-Histopaque density gradient centrifugation and then cryopreserved in the vapor phase of liquid nitrogen. Purity and quantity of every magnetically sorted T cell population were checked by analytical flow cytometry. Genomic DNA was isolated from every sorted fraction and measured by UV absorbance on a Nanodrop 2000c. Broad study findings and their caveats: Because the study included a small number of donors, the genetic and exposure-history diversity represented was limited. Based on pairwise subsampling, the degree of clonotype sharing among donors was expected to be affected by sequencing depth. Compared with non-shared clonotypes, the clonotypes found in all four sorted-subset donors had higher generation probabilities. Naive subsets generally had larger estimated clonotype richness than memory subsets did. Sampling was restricted to blood, and TCR repertoires in tissues likely differ from the TCR repertoires found in blood. Approximately 5% of naive CD4, 3% to 4% of naive CD8, around 2.3% of memory CD4, and over 0.35% of memory CD8 clonotypes were shared across a handful of donors. Incomplete sequencing was indicated by rarefaction of sorted-subset datasets, despite the large sequencing depth.

Using the deep immunoSEQ assay, TCR CDR3 regions were amplified from genomic DNA by multiplex PCR. Extracted genomic DNA from each cell subset was distributed evenly across all wells of several immunoSEQ 96-well plates, and each plate was treated as a replicate. For sorted subsets, 150 to 250 ng of genomic DNA, equivalent to around 29,000 T cell genomes, went into each replicate PCR. The purified libraries were quantified using a Qubit 3.0 fluorometer, sized with a Bioanalyzer 2100, and then quantified again using the KAPA Library Quantification kit. Every immunoSEQ 96-well plate was sequenced on a dedicated single-read 150-cycle Illumina NextSeq 550 flow cell. For the original study's pipeline: The immunoSEQ output contained only junctional sequences without quality scores, so filtering could not match that applied to full-length reads. Sequences were annotated with PyIR, a Python wrapper for IgBLAST v1.9, and V/J genes and CDR3 were assigned using IMGT germline references. Reads were removed for weak V/J assignments (E-value above 1e-6), missing CDR3, stop codons, out-of-frame junctions, or ambiguous translated residues. V3J clonotypes were defined by identical inferred V gene, J gene, and CDR3 amino acid sequence. To compute the percentage overlap between repertoires, the number of shared unique clonotypes was divided by the size of the smaller repertoire. Repertoire richness was assessed with RTK rarefaction, the Chao1 estimator, and Recon v2.1 estimates of unobserved clonotypes. OLGA was used to compute generation probabilities for all TCRbeta clonotypes that the gDNA method yielded from a handful of donors. Sourced from immuneACCESS, this table was stored by TCRdb with only in-frame sequences that have V and J called. A share of the clones is absent; for the studies checked, an unresolved V gene accounts for under half, and the remainder has no known explanation. V and J calls and clone size are given by that table; D and trimming were obtained from the DNA. This sample has 1,500,000 or so clones in its table, and 98% to 99% of those were observed once. Jointly, the top ten make up around 0.38% of the sample.

Concerning this clone: No cognate antigen has been identified for it. One base away there is no much larger clone; base qualities are not given.

According to the germline V gene, CDR1 reads SGHTA and CDR2 reads FQGNSA. The CDR3 sequence holds 17 residues, the cysteine and phenylalanine included. Left in the record is the CDR3 DNA by itself, 51 bases read in frame from the first base. Compared with germline, V lacks 5 bases and J lacks 5 bases; bases without a gene match: 14. Material for sequencing was naive CD4+ T cells sorted from blood. Taken with the paper, the label for cell subset or site translates to: CD45RA+ positively selected. The receptor was derived from a man younger than 45 in good health. The chain joins TRBV7-2 to TRBJ1-2, and 10 bases in between align with TRBD1. The CDR3 protein sequence reads: CASSITPGQGKEYGYTF. The bases read TGTGCCAGCAGCATTACTCCGGGACAGGGGAAGGAATATGGCTACACCTTC.